What follows are 22 T cell receptor beta chains derived from one specimen sequenced in a study of blood T cell repertoires in COVID-19. TCRdb's table, derived via immunoSEQ multiplex PCR, lists solely in-frame clones and lacks some. The sample consists of roughly 500,000 clones, approximately 87% of them appearing once. The specimen was PBMCs or T cells enriched from blood (not recorded which). Receptors originate from a woman aged 40 to 49 who had recovered from COVID-19.

The rearrangement links TRBV7-2 to TRBJ1-6; D is perhaps TRBD1 (5 bases). Trimming pared 3 bases from V and 5 bases from J, leaving 17 bases between. The CDR3 is 17 residues long. The germline V gene has CDR1 SGHTA and CDR2 FQGNSA. CDR3 protein: CASSLGGRAGNNSPLHF. Here the CDR3 DNA reads TGTGCCAGCAGCTTGGGGGGAAGGGCAGGAAATAATTCACCCCTCCACTTT.

The chain is built from TRBV29-1 and TRBJ2-2; tentatively, D is TRBD1 (6 bases). CDR3 length: 15 amino acids. V lost 1 base and J lost 6, with 15 bases in between. Germline-derived CDR1 and CDR2 are SQVTM and ANQGSEA. The CDR3 sequence is CSVEAVDSPPGELFF. The CDR3 nucleotides read TGCAGCGTTGAAGCCGTGGACAGTCCCCCCGGGGAGCTGTTTTTT.

This clone has a handful of counts. The V gene is TRBV11-2, the J gene TRBJ2-5; TRBD2 matches at 10 bases. In germline, CDR1 is SGHAT, CDR2 FQNNGV. The CDR3 covers 18 residues. V was pared by 5 bases and J by 1 base, with 13 bases of the junction left unmatched. The CDR3, as DNA: TGTGCCAGCAGCGCCCGGACTAGCGGCGGCATATTCCAAGAGACCCAGTACTTC. Translated: CASSARTSGGIFQETQYF.

As for this clone: The limits of the CDR3 on the DNA are not certain, so only TCRdb's listed CDR3 is given. The rearrangement links TRBV2 to TRBJ2-1; the table assigns TRBD2, which was not confirmed against the DNA. Inclusive of both ends, the CDR3 amounts to 15 amino acids. Per the germline V gene, CDR1 is SNHLY and CDR2 is FYNNEI. CDR3 sequence: CASSVASGSLIPPFF.

V usage is TRBV27 and J usage is TRBJ1-2, with 8 bases fitting TRBD1. The germline V gene has CDR1 MNHEY and CDR2 SMNVEV (reference sequence). J gave up 7 bases and V 2 bases, and 3 bases lay outside the gene matches. This CDR3 is 13 amino acids long. The DNA of the CDR3 is TGTGCCAGCAGTTTACAGGGGGCATTTGGCTACACCTTC. It encodes CASSLQGAFGYTF.

The chain carries TRBV19 and TRBJ2-1, with D tentatively TRBD2 (5 bases). In germline, CDR1 is LNHDA, CDR2 SQIVND (reference sequence). The CDR3 totals 13 residues. The ends were cut back, 6 bases at V and 8 bases at J, with 14 bases in the middle. The CDR3 bases are TGTGCCAGTAGACGAGCGTCTAGCTATGAGCAGTTCTTC. Translation: CASRRASSYEQFF.

V and J are TRBV7-9 and TRBJ1-5; 7 bases are a match to TRBD1. Germline V CDR1 and CDR2: SEHNR, FQNEAQ (reference sequence). V lost 5 bases, J lost 3 bases, and 13 bases stayed unmatched. There are 17 residues in the CDR3. CDR3 DNA: TGTGCCAGCAGCCCAGGGGACAGATCCTTCTCCAATCAGCCCCAGCATTTT. Translated, it gives CASSPGDRSFSNQPQHF.

This clone was found once. The chain employs TRBV6-1 and TRBJ1-1; possible D gene TRBD1, 5 bases. This CDR3 has 16 amino acids. Germline V gives CDR1 MNHNS, CDR2 SASEGT. V lost 1 base and J 0 bases, leaving 12 bases between the germline ends. CDR3 nucleotide sequence: TGTGCCAGCAGTGAAGTATTTGGGGGGGTGAACACTGAAGCTTTCTTT. This encodes CASSEVFGGVNTEAFF.

The genes are TRBV19 and TRBJ2-3, with 8 nucleotides matching TRBD1. This CDR3 spans 15 amino acids. CDR1 is LNHDA, CDR2 SQIVND, per germline (reference sequence). V gave up 7 bases and J gave up 4 bases; unmatched junction bases: 10. CDR3: CASKQGDRGSDTQYF. CDR3 bases: TGTGCCAGTAAGCAGGGAGACAGGGGATCAGATACGCAGTATTTT. The full variable domain, in which reference TRBV19 and TRBJ2-3 provide the parts outside the CDR3, is DGGITQSPKYLFRKEGQNVTLSCEQNLNHDAMYWYRQDPGQGLRLIYYSQIVNDFQKGDIAEGYSVSREKKESFPLTVTSAQKNPTAFYLCASKQGDRGSDTQYFGPGTRLTVL.

The chain carries TRBV7-9 and TRBJ2-5; D call uncertain. V lost 2 bases, J lost 3 bases, and 10 bases lay in between. The CDR3 contains 14 residues. Germline V lookup: CDR1 SEHNR, CDR2 FQNEAQ (reference sequence). The CDR3 DNA sequence: TGTGCCAGCAGCTTAATCGGGTGGGAAGAGACCCAGTACTTC. Translating it yields CASSLIGWEETQYF.

This chain links TRBV13 with TRBJ2-3, with 12 bases that match TRBD2. Germline CDR1 PRHDT, CDR2 FYEKMQ (reference sequence). The CDR3 has 15 amino acids. J gave up 5 bases and V 5 bases, and 5 bases lay outside the gene matches. CDR3 loop: CASSQGLAGLDTQYF. The CDR3 bases are TGTGCCAGCAGCCAGGGACTAGCGGGTTTAGATACGCAGTATTTT.

The chain uses TRBV9 and TRBJ2-1; 9 nucleotides align to TRBD1. V lost 4 bases to trimming and J lost 6 bases; unmatched junction nucleotides: 5. Germline CDR1 SGDLS, CDR2 YYNGEE. The CDR3 totals 14 residues. The CDR3 sequence is CASSRQGDGNEQFF. The CDR3 coding sequence is TGTGCCAGCAGCAGACAGGGGGATGGCAATGAGCAGTTCTTC. Using reference TRBV9 and TRBJ2-1 for the parts outside the CDR3, the full variable domain is DSGVTQTPKHLITATGQRVTLRCSPRSGDLSVYWYQQSLDQGLQFLIQYYNGEERAKGNILERFSAQQFPDLHSELNLSSLELGDSALYFCASSRQGDGNEQFFGPGTRLTVL.

The CDR3 spells CASSLGQGQNTEAFF. The CDR3 nucleotides read TGCGCCAGCAGCTTGGGACAGGGGCAGAACACTGAAGCTTTCTTT. The J gene is TRBJ1-1, the V gene TRBV5-1, with 8 positions matching TRBD1. Germline V CDR1 and CDR2: SGHRS, YFSETQ. This CDR3 spans 15 amino acids. With 0 bases clipped from V and 1 base from J, the junction kept 2 bases outside the gene matches. The complete variable domain, with remaining parts taken from reference TRBV5-1 and TRBJ1-1, reads KAGVTQTPRYLIKTRGQQVTLSCSPISGHRSVSWYQQTPGQGLQFLFEYFSETQRNKGNFPGRFSGRQFSNSRSEMNVSTLELGDSALYLCASSLGQGQNTEAFFGQGTRLTVV.

CDR3 protein: CASSPSITGTGGAAFF. The CDR3 DNA is TGTGCCAGCTCACCAAGTATTACGGGGACAGGGGGCGCAGCTTTCTTT. The chain carries TRBV18 and TRBJ1-1; 12 bases line up with TRBD1. Per the germline V gene, CDR1 is KGHSH and CDR2 is LQKENI. There are 16 residues in the CDR3. V trimming: 2 bases; J trimming: 10 bases; junction bases outside the gene matches: 11. Drawing the rest from reference TRBV18 and TRBJ1-1, the complete variable domain is NAGVMQNPRHLVRRRGQEARLRCSPMKGHSHVYWYRQLPEEGLKFMVYLQKENIIDESGMPKERFSAEFPKEGPSILRIQQVVRGDSAAYFCASSPSITGTGGAAFFGQGTRLTVV.

The genes are TRBV6-2 or TRBV6-3 and TRBJ2-5, with 10 nucleotides matching TRBD2. This CDR3 is built from 17 residues. With V trimmed by 2 bases and J by 4 bases, 10 bases remained unmatched. CDR1 MNHEY and CDR2 SVGEGT come from the germline V gene. The CDR3: CASSYPELAGPPETQYF. The DNA of the CDR3 is TGTGCCAGCAGTTACCCTGAACTAGCGGGGCCCCCAGAGACCCAGTACTTC.

The V call is TRBV13, the J call TRBJ2-7; D is perhaps TRBD1 (6 bases). The CDR3 consists of 16 residues. CDR1 is PRHDT and CDR2 is FYEKMQ in the germline V gene (reference sequence). V gave up 4 bases and J gave up 4 bases, with 20 bases separating them. CDR3 in amino acids: CASSSRGPGEKYEQYF. CDR3 nucleotide sequence: TGTGCCAGCAGCTCCAGGGGTCCAGGGGAGAAGTACGAGCAGTACTTC.

The chain combines TRBV6-6 with TRBJ1-1, with TRBD1 matching 7 bases. This CDR3 has 17 amino acids. From germline, CDR1 is MNHNY and CDR2 SVGAGI (reference sequence). V lost 5 bases to trimming and J lost 0 bases; unmatched junction nucleotides: 12. The DNA of the CDR3 is TGTGCCAGCAGTCCGTGGACAGGACCCATTATGAACACTGAAGCTTTCTTT. Protein: CASSPWTGPIMNTEAFF.

This chain's CDR3 is CASSLNQDLGYTF. In nucleotides, the CDR3 is TGTGCCAGCAGCTTAAACCAGGATCTCGGCTACACCTTC. The V call is TRBV7-2, the J call TRBJ1-2; D not certain. The CDR3 contains 13 residues. Deletions cut 2 bases from V and 8 bases from J, with 12 bases between. Germline V gives CDR1 SGHTA, CDR2 FQGNSA. The variable domain in full, completed from reference TRBV7-2 and TRBJ1-2, reads GAGVSQSPSNKVTEKGKDVELRCDPISGHTALYWYRQSLGQGLEFLIYFQGNSAPDKSGLPSDRFSAERTGGSVSTLTIQRTQQEDSAVYLCASSLNQDLGYTFGSGTRLTVV.

The gene calls are TRBV27 and TRBJ2-5, with D possibly being TRBD2 (5 bases). The CDR3 sequence is 15 residues long. Germline V gene sequence: CDR1 MNHEY, CDR2 SMNVEV (reference sequence). The V end lost 6 bases, the J end lost 2 bases, and 16 bases lay between the germline ends. The CDR3 here is CASSFRGRTQETQYF. The DNA for the CDR3 is TGTGCCAGCAGCTTTAGAGGACGGACTCAAGAGACCCAGTACTTC.

The chain has TRBV20-1 and TRBJ1-6; D is perhaps TRBD1 (6 bases). The CDR3 totals 14 residues. CDR1 and CDR2 (germline): DFQATT, SNEGSKA (reference sequence). V was trimmed by 3 bases and J by 7 bases, leaving 13 bases between them. CDR3 coding DNA: TGCAGTGCTAGTCTACAGGGTAACAATTCACCCCTCCACTTT. Protein product: CSASLQGNNSPLHF.

This clone was seen once. CDR3 amino acids: CASSSPGETYNEQFF. CDR3 nucleotides: TGTGCCAGCAGCTCTCCGGGGGAAACCTACAATGAGCAGTTCTTC. The chain recombines TRBV11-3 with TRBJ2-1; a weak D match, TRBD2 (6 bases). The CDR3 covers 15 residues. Trimming took 4 bases from V and 2 from J, leaving 12 bases between them. The germline V gene encodes CDR1 SGHNT and CDR2 YENEEA.

This rearrangement joins TRBV3-1 (or the pseudogene TRBV3-2) to TRBJ2-5; possibly TRBD2 for D (5 bases). This CDR3 is 13 amino acids long. Per germline, CDR1 LGHDT and CDR2 YNNKEL (reference sequence). Trimming cost V 4 bases and J 6 bases, with 12 bases left between them. CDR3 sequence reads: CASSPGLPQTQYF. The CDR3 DNA reads TGTGCCAGCAGCCCAGGACTCCCGCAGACCCAGTACTTC.